The T cell receptor beta chain under discussion was sequenced for a study of blood T cell repertoires in COVID-19. Study overall: COVID-19 samples from acute and convalescent phases originated in the United States, Italy and Spain. Sources were T cells, B-cell-depleted T cells, or PBMCs; the material itself was cDNA or gDNA.

V gave up 4 bases and J gave up 10 bases, with 15 bases separating them. The CDR3 runs to 13 residues. Germline V gene data show CDR1 as SGHRS and CDR2 as YFSETQ. The authors' processing: Reference gene primer amplification gave estimated nucleated cell counts. Produced via immunoSEQ multiplex PCR; TCRdb's table is partial and in-frame only. Clonal size and the V and J genes are those of that table, whereas D and trimming came from the DNA. The table lists over 250,000 clones, about nine tenths of them singletons. This TCR was sampled from a middle-aged man with acute or convalescent COVID-19. The chain couples TRBV5-1 to TRBJ2-1; perhaps TRBD1 as D (6 bases). The sample taken for sequencing was peripheral blood. CDR3 in DNA: TGCGCCAGCAGCCAGGGGCTAGCAATCGAGCAGTTCTTC. Amino acid sequence: CASSQGLAIEQFF.